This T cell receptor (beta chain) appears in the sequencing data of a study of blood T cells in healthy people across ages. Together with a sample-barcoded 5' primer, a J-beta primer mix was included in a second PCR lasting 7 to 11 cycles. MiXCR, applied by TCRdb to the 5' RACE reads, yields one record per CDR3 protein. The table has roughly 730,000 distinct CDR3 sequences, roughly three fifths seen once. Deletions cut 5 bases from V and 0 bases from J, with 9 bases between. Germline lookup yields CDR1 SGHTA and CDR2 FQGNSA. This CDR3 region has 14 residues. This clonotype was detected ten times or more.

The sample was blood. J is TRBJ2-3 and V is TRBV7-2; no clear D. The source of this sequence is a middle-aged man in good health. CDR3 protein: CASSQGSSTDTQYF. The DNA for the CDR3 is TGTGCCAGCAGCCAAGGGTCCAGCACAGATACGCAGTATTTT.